This T cell receptor beta chain was sequenced in a study of Ad26.COV2.S vaccination and SARS-CoV-2 variants. About the study: The trial was COV1001 and the donor's arm was Ad26.COV2.S. Dosing was one shot or two shots 56 days apart.

Study-wide points: It was reported that spike-specific CD8+ and CD4+ T cell responses were substantially broad after vaccination.

The table came from immunoSEQ multiplex PCR; TCRdb's copy has only in-frame clones and leaves some out. This sample has about 460,000 clones, with 80% to 90% found just once. Treatment of the sample: 15 to 20 received Ad26.COV2.S at low or high dose, single or two shots; about five received placebo; per-sample allocation not given. Following the first vaccine or placebo injection, samples were taken on day 63. Its platform was an Ad26 vector, and its expressed antigen was Wuhan-strain SARS-CoV-2 spike. For this clone: Its target is unknown.

Germline trimming cut 4 bases from V and 1 base from J; bases unmatched to any gene: 3. The CDR3 sequence is 14 residues long. The V gene's germline CDR1 is SGHNT and CDR2 YYREEE (reference sequence). This rearrangement joins TRBV5-4 to TRBJ2-3, with 7 nucleotides matching TRBD2. The sequence was obtained from a person between 18 and 65 years old who received the Ad26.COV2.S COVID-19 vaccine or a placebo. The source was peripheral blood, collected in a trial of Ad26.COV2.S vaccine versus placebo. CDR3 sequence reads: CASSALAGTDTQYF. In nucleotides, the CDR3 is TGTGCCAGCAGCGCCCTAGCGGGCACAGATACGCAGTATTTT.